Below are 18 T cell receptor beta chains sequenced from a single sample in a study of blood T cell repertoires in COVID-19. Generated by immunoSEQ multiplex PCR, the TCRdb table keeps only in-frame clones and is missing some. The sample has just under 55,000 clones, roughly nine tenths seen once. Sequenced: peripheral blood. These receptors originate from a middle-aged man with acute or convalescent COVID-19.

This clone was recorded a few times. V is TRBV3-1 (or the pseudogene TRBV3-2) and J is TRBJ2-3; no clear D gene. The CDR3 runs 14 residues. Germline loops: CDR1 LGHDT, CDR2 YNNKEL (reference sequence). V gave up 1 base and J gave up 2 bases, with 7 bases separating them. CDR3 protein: CASSQGRLTDTQYF. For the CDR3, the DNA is TGTGCCAGCAGCCAAGGCAGGCTCACAGATACGCAGTATTTT.

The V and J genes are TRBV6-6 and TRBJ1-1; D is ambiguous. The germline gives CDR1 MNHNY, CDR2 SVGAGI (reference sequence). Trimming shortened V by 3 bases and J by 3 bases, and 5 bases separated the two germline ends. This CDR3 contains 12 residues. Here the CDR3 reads CASSYGDTEAFF. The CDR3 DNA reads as TGTGCCAGCAGTTATGGAGACACTGAAGCTTTCTTT.

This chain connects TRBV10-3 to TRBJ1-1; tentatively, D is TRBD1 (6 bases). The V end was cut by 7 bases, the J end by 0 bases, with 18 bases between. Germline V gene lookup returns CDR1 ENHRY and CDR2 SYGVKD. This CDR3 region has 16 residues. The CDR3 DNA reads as TGTGCCATCACCAAAGACAGGTCCTTCATGAACACTGAAGCTTTCTTT. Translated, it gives CAITKDRSFMNTEAFF.

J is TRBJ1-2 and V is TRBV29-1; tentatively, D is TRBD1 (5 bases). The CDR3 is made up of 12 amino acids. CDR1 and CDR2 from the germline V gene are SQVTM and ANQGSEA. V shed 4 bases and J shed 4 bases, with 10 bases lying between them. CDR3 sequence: CSVGGGGYGYTF. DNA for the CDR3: TGCAGCGTTGGTGGGGGGGGCTATGGCTACACCTTC.

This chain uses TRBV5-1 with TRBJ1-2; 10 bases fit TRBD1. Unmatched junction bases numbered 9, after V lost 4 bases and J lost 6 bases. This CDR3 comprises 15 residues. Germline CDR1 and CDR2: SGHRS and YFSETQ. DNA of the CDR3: TGCGCCAGCAGCGAGCCCACCGGGACAGGGGATGGCTACACCTTC. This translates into CASSEPTGTGDGYTF.

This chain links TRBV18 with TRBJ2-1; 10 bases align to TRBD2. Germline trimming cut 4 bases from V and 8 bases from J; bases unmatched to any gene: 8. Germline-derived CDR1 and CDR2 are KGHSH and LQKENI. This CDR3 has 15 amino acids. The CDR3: CASSLVAGGGDEQFF. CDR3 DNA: TGTGCCAGCTCACTTGTAGCGGGAGGAGGCGATGAGCAGTTCTTC.

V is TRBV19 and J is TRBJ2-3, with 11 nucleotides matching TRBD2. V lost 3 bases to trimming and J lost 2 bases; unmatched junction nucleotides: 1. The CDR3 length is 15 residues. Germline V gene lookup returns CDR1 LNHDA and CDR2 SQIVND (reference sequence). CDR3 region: CASSMTSGDTDTQYF. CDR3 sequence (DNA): TGTGCCAGTAGTATGACTAGCGGGGACACAGATACGCAGTATTTT.

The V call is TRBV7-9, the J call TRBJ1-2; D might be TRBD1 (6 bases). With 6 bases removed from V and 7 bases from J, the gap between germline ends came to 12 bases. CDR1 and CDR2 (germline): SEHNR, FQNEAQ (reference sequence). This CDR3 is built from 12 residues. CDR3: CASSTGYGGYTF. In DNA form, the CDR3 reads TGTGCCAGCAGTACAGGGTATGGTGGCTACACCTTC. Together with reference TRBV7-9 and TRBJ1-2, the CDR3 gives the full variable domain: DTGVSQNPRHKITKRGQNVTFRCDPISEHNRLYWYRQTLGQGPEFLTYFQNEAQLEKSRLLSDRFSAERPKGSFSTLEIQRTEQGDSAMYLCASSTGYGGYTFGSGTRLTVV.

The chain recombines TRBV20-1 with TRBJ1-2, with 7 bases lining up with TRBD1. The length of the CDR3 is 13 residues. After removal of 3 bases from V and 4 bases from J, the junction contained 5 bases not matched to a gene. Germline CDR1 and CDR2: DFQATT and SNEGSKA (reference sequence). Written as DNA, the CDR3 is TGCAGTGCTAGTGAGGGGGCGGTCTATGGCTACACCTTC. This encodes CSASEGAVYGYTF.

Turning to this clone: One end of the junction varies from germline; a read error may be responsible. DNA of the CDR3: TGTGCCAGCAGCTTAGAAGTTTTGGGCATCCAGTTT. Translating gives CASSLEVLGIQF. The rearrangement joins TRBV7-2 to TRBJ1-1, with unresolved D. CDR3 size: 12 residues. Germline assignment: CDR1 SGHTA and CDR2 FQGNSA.

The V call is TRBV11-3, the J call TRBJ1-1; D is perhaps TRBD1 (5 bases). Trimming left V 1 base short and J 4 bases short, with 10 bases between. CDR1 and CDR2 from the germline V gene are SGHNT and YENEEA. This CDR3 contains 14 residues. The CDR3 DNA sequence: TGTGCCAGCAGCTTAGTAGGGGTCGGCACTGAAGCTTTCTTT. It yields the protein CASSLVGVGTEAFF. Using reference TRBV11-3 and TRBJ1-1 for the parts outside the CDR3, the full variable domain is EAGVVQSPRYKIIEKKQPVAFWCNPISGHNTLYWYLQNLGQGPELLIRYENEEAVDDSQLPKDRFSAERLKGVDSTLKIQPAELGDSAVYLCASSLVGVGTEAFFGQGTRLTVV.

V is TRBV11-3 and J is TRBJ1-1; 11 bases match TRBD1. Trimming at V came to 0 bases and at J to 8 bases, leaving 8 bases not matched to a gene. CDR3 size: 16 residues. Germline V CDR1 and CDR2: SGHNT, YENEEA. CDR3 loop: CASSLDAGTGGMEAFF. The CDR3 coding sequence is TGTGCCAGCAGCTTAGATGCCGGGACAGGGGGTATGGAAGCTTTCTTT.

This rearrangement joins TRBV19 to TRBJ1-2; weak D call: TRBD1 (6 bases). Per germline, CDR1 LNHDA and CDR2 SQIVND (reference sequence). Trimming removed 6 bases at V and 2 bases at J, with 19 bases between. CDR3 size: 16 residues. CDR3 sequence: CASRVGGGTANYGYTF. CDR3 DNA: TGTGCCAGTAGAGTAGGGGGTGGGACGGCGAACTATGGCTACACCTTC.

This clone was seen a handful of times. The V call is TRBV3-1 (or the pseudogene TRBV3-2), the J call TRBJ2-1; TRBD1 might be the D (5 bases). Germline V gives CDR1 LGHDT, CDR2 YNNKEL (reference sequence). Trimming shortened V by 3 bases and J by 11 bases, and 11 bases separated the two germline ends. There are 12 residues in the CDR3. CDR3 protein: CASSQNRGKQFF. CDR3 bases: TGTGCCAGCAGCCAGAATAGGGGTAAGCAGTTCTTC.

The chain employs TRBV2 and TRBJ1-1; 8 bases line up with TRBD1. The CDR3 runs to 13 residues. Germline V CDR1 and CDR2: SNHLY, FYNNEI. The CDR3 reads CATGQGMNTEAFF. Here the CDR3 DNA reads TGTGCTACTGGACAGGGAATGAACACTGAAGCTTTCTTT.

In nucleotides, the CDR3 is TGTGCCAGCAGTTACTCGGGCGTAAGCAATCAGCCCCAGCATTTT. It translates to CASSYSGVSNQPQHF. The genes are TRBV6-5 and TRBJ1-5, with no clear D. CDR1 MNHEY and CDR2 SVGAGI come from the germline V gene. The CDR3 runs 15 residues. Trimming removed 0 bases at V and 1 base at J, with 7 bases between.

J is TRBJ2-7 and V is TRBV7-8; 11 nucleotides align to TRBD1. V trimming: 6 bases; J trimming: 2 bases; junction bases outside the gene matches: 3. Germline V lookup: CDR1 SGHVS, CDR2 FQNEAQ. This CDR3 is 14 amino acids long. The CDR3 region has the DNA TGTGCCAGCAGGGCGGGACAGGGGGCCTACGAGCAGTACTTC. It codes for CASRAGQGAYEQYF.

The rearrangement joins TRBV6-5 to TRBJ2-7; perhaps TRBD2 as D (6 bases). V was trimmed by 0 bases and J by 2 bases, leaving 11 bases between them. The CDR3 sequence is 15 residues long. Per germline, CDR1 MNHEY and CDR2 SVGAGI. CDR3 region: CASSYSSGGPYEQYF. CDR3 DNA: TGTGCCAGCAGTTACTCGTCCGGGGGTCCCTACGAGCAGTACTTC.